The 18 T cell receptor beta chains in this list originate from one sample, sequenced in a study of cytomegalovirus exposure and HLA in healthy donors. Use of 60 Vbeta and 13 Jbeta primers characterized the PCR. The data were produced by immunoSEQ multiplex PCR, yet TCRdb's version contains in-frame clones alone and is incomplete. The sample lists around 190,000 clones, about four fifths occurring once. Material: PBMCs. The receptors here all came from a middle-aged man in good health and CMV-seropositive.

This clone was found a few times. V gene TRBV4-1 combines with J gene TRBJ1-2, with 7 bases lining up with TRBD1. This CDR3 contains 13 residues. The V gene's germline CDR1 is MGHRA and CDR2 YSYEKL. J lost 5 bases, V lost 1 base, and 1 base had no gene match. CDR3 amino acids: CASSQAGQYGYTF. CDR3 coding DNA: TGCGCCAGCAGCCAAGCGGGACAGTATGGCTACACCTTC.

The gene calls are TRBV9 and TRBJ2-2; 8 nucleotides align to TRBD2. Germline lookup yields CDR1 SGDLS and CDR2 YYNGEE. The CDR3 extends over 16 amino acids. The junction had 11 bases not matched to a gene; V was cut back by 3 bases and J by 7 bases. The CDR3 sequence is CASSGRAGRAGGELFF. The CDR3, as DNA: TGTGCCAGCAGCGGCCGAGCCGGGAGGGCCGGCGGGGAGCTGTTTTTT.

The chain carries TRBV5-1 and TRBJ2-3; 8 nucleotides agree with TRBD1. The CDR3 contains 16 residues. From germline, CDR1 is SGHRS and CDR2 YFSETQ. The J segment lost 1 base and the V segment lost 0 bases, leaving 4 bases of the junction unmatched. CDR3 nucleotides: TGCGCCAGCAGCTTGGCAGGGGGCTGGGGCACAGATACGCAGTATTTT. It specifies CASSLAGGWGTDTQYF.

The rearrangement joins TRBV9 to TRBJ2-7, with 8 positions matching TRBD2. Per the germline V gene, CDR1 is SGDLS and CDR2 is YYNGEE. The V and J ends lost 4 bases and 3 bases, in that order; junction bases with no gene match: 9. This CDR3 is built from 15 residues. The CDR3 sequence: CASSIAGTRLYEQYF. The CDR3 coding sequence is TGTGCCAGCAGCATCGCCGGGACTAGGCTCTACGAGCAGTACTTC.

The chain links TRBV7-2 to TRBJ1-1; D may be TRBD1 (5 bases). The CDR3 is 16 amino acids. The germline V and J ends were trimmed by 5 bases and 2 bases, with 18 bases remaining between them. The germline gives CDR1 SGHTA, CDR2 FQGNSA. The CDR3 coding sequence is TGTGCCAGCAGCCTCATTAGTAGGGGCCCCAACACTGAAGCTTTCTTT. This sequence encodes CASSLISRGPNTEAFF.

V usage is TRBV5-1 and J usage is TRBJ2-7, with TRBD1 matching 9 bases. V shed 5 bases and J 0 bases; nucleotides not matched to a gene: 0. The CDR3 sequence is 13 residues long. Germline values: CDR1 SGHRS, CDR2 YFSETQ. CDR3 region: CASRTGGSYEQYF. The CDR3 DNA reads TGCGCCAGCAGGACAGGGGGCTCCTACGAGCAGTACTTC.

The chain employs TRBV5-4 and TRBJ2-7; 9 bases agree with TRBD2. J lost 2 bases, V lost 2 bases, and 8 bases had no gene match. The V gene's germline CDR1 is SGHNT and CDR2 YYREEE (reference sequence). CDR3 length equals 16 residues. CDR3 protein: CASSLGGAGGTYEQYF. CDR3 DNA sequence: TGTGCCAGCAGCTTAGGTGGGGCGGGAGGGACCTACGAGCAGTACTTC.

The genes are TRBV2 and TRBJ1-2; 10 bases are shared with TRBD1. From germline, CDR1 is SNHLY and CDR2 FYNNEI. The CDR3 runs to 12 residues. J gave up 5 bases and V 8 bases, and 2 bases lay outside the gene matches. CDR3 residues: CASDRGLYGYTF. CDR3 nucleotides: TGTGCCAGCGACAGGGGGCTATATGGCTACACCTTC.

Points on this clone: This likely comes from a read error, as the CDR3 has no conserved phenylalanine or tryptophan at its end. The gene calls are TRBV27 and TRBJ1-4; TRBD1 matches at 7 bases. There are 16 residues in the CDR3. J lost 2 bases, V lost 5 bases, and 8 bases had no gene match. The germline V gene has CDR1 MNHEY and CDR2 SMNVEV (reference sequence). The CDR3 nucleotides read TGTGCCAGCAGTGTGACAGGGAGGCGGACTAATGAAAAACTGTTTCTT. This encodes CASSVTGRRTNEKLFL.

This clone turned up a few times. The CDR3 DNA is TGCGCCAGCAGCCAAGTCGGGACAGGGTATGAGACCCAGTACTTC. Translated: CASSQVGTGYETQYF. The chain recombines TRBV4-1 with TRBJ2-5; 9 positions match TRBD1. Germline CDR1 is MGHRA and CDR2 is YSYEKL. J gave up 5 bases and V 1 base, and 5 bases lay outside the gene matches. The CDR3 has 15 amino acids.

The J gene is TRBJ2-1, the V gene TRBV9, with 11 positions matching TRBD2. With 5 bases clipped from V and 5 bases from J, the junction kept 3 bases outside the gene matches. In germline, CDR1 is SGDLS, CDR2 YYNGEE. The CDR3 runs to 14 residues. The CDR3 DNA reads TGTGCCAGCAGGTCGGGACTAGCGGACAATGAGCAGTTCTTC. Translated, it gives CASRSGLADNEQFF.

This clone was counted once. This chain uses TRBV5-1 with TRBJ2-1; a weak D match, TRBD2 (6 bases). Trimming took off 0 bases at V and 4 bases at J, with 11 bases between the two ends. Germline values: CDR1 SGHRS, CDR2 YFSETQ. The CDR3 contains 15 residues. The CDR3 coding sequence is TGCGCCAGCAGCTTGGGGAGCGGGCTTTACAATGAGCAGTTCTTC. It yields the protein CASSLGSGLYNEQFF.

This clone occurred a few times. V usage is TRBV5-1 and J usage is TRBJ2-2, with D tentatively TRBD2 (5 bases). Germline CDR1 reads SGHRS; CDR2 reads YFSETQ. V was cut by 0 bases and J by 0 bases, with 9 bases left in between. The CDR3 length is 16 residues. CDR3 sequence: CASSLGRGANTGELFF. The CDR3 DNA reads TGCGCCAGCAGCTTGGGTCGGGGTGCGAACACCGGGGAGCTGTTTTTT.

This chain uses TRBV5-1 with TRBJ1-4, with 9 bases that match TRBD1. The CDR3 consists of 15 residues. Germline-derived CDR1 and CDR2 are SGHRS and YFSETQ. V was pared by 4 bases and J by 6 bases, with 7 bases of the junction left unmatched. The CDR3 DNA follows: TGCGCCAGCAGCCGGACAGGGGTGTATGATGAAAAACTGTTTTTT. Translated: CASSRTGVYDEKLFF.

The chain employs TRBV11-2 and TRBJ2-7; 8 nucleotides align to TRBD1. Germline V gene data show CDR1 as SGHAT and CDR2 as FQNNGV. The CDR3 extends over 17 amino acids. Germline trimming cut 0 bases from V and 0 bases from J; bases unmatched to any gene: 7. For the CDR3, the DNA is TGTGCCAGCAGCTTAGAAGGACAGGGCCTCAGCTCCTACGAGCAGTACTTC. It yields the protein CASSLEGQGLSSYEQYF.

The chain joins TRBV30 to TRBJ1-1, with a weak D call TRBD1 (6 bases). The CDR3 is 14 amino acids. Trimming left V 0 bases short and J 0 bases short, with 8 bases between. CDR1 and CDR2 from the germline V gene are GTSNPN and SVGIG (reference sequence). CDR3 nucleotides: TGTGCCTGGAGTGTAGCAGGGGTGAACACTGAAGCTTTCTTT. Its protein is CAWSVAGVNTEAFF.

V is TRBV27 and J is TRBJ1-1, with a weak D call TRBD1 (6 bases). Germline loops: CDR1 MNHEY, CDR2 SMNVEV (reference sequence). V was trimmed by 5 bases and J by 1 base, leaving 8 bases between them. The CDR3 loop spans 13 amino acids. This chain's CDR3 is CASSQTGNTEAFF. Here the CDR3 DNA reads TGTGCCAGCAGTCAGACAGGGAACACTGAAGCTTTCTTT.

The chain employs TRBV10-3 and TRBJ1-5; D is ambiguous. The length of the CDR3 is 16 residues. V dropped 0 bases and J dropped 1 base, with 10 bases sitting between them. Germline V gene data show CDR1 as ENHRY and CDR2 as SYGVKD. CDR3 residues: CAISESSWRSNQPQHF. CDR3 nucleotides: TGTGCCATCAGTGAGTCGAGTTGGAGGAGCAATCAGCCCCAGCATTTT.